Presented here are 20 T cell receptor beta chains from one specimen sequenced in a study of blood T cell repertoires in COVID-19. TCRdb's table, derived via immunoSEQ multiplex PCR, lists solely in-frame clones and lacks some. This table holds 110,000 or so clones, roughly 84% found once. Sequencing used peripheral blood. All receptors derive from a woman between 40 and 50 years old with acute or convalescent COVID-19.

CDR3 residues: CASSLSQRGHEQFF. The CDR3 DNA sequence: TGTGCCAGCAGCTTATCTCAGCGGGGGCATGAGCAGTTCTTC. The V gene is TRBV7-2, the J gene TRBJ2-1; 8 bases line up with TRBD2. V lost 2 bases to trimming and J lost 8 bases; unmatched junction nucleotides: 5. Germline CDR1 and CDR2: SGHTA and FQGNSA. The CDR3 contains 14 residues.

This clone was found once. The V gene is TRBV6-4, the J gene TRBJ1-2; 10 bases match TRBD1. This CDR3 spans 16 amino acids. V shed 4 bases and J 5 bases; nucleotides not matched to a gene: 10. From germline, CDR1 is MRHNA and CDR2 SNTAGT. The CDR3 loop reads CASSVSPGQGTYGYTF. The CDR3 coding sequence is TGTGCCAGCAGTGTGTCCCCGGGACAGGGGACTTATGGCTACACCTTC.

The V gene is TRBV28, the J gene TRBJ2-6; D remains unclear. Per the germline V gene, CDR1 is MDHEN and CDR2 is SYDVKM. The CDR3 is made up of 17 amino acids. The V end was cut by 3 bases, the J end by 2 bases, with 14 bases between. The CDR3, as DNA: TGTGCCAGCAGTTTTAGTTATGTGAGCACTGGGGCCAACGTCCTGACTTTC. This encodes CASSFSYVSTGANVLTF.

This sequence joins TRBV6-2 or TRBV6-3 and TRBJ2-2, with TRBD2 as a possible D gene (5 bases). Germline CDR1 MNHEY, CDR2 SVGEGT. The CDR3 totals 16 residues. V lost 6 bases, J lost 0 bases, and 14 bases lay in between. This CDR3 is CASSVTLASNTGELFF. DNA for the CDR3: TGTGCCAGCAGCGTCACATTAGCGTCGAACACCGGGGAGCTGTTTTTT.

This clone was recorded only once. The chain has TRBV14 and TRBJ1-2; 9 bases match TRBD1. The germline V gene encodes CDR1 SGHDN and CDR2 FVKESK. With V trimmed by 4 bases and J by 1 base, 4 bases remained unmatched. The CDR3 has 15 amino acids. In nucleotides, the CDR3 is TGTGCCAGCAGCCGATGGACAGGGGATAACTATGGCTACACCTTC. The encoded protein is CASSRWTGDNYGYTF.

The chain carries TRBV18 and TRBJ2-7, with D hard to call. The CDR3 consists of 14 residues. Germline CDR1 reads KGHSH; CDR2 reads LQKENI. The ends were cut back, 5 bases at V and 0 bases at J, with 11 bases in the middle. CDR3 sequence (DNA): TGTGCCAGCTCAAATGGCAGGTTCTCCTACGAGCAGTACTTC. Its translation: CASSNGRFSYEQYF.

Only a few counts were recorded for this clone. The chain is built from TRBV29-1 and TRBJ1-3, with D perhaps matching TRBD1 (5 bases). Germline V gene sequence: CDR1 SQVTM, CDR2 ANQGSEA. The CDR3 extends over 13 amino acids. The V and J ends lost 7 bases and 4 bases respectively, with 14 bases between them. CDR3 region: CSAAGPQGNTIYF. The CDR3 DNA follows: TGCAGCGCAGCGGGACCACAGGGAAACACCATATATTTT.

This chain connects TRBV5-4 to TRBJ2-3, with D possibly being TRBD1 (6 bases). V was cut by 3 bases and J by 2 bases, with 10 bases left in between. CDR1 is SGHNT, CDR2 YYREEE, per germline (reference sequence). This CDR3 comprises 14 residues. CDR3 protein: CASSYRADTDTQYF. In nucleotides, the CDR3 is TGTGCCAGCAGCTACAGGGCAGACACAGATACGCAGTATTTT.

J is TRBJ2-2 and V is TRBV7-2; 9 bases match TRBD1. Germline V gene data show CDR1 as SGHTA and CDR2 as FQGNSA. Trimming removed 2 bases from V and 4 bases from J; junction bases left unmatched: 11. The length of the CDR3 is 18 residues. CDR3 loop: CASSLKSDRGSITGELFF. The CDR3 region has the DNA TGTGCCAGCAGCTTAAAGTCGGACAGGGGATCAATCACCGGGGAGCTGTTTTTT.

The CDR3 reads CASSVASDRVTYGYTF. CDR3 sequence (DNA): TGTGCCAGCAGCGTAGCTTCCGACAGGGTTACCTATGGCTACACCTTC. V usage is TRBV9 and J usage is TRBJ1-2; 7 positions agree with TRBD1. V shed 0 bases and J 4 bases; nucleotides not matched to a gene: 9. CDR3 length: 16 amino acids. Germline V gene lookup returns CDR1 SGDLS and CDR2 YYNGEE.

The chain links TRBV5-6 to TRBJ2-2; 14 positions agree with TRBD2. This CDR3 region has 17 residues. Unmatched junction bases numbered 2, after V lost 4 bases and J lost 0 bases. CDR1 is SGHDT and CDR2 is YYEEEE in the germline V gene. The CDR3 reads CASSLGLAGANTGELFF. CDR3 DNA sequence: TGTGCCAGCAGCCTGGGACTAGCGGGGGCGAACACCGGGGAGCTGTTTTTT.

The rearrangement links TRBV15 to TRBJ1-3; D perhaps matches TRBD1 (5 bases). Germline V lookup: CDR1 LNHNV, CDR2 YYDKDF (reference sequence). This CDR3 is built from 12 residues. V lost 8 bases to trimming and J lost 2 bases, with 7 bases between them. The CDR3 protein is CATQQAGNTIYF. DNA for the CDR3: TGTGCCACCCAACAGGCTGGAAACACCATATATTTT. Full variable domain (missing parts from reference TRBV15 and TRBJ1-3): DAMVIQNPRYQVTQFGKPVTLSCSQTLNHNVMYWYQQKSSQAPKLLFHYYDKDFNNEADTPDNFQSRRPNTSFCFLDIRSPGLGDTAMYLCATQQAGNTIYFGEGSWLTVV.

Worth noting for this clone: Given the absence of the conserved phenylalanine or tryptophan at the CDR3 end, a read error is likely. No DNA is shown, since the ends of the CDR3 on it are uncertain; the CDR3 is the one TCRdb lists. The V and J genes are TRBV7-2 and TRBJ2-4; the table's D call, TRBD2, has no DNA check behind it. The germline CDR1 and CDR2 sequences are SGHTA and FQGNSA. A total of 13 residues make up the CDR3, ends included. The CDR3 sequence is CASSFTNSRGLEV.

This chain uses TRBV7-2 with TRBJ1-5; D call uncertain. The V gene lost 1 base and the J gene lost 0 bases, with 7 bases spanning the gap. Germline V gene lookup returns CDR1 SGHTA and CDR2 FQGNSA. The CDR3 runs 15 residues. CDR3 sequence (DNA): TGTGCCAGCAGCTTAGGCAGTTATAGCAATCAGCCCCAGCATTTT. Translation gives CASSLGSYSNQPQHF.

The genes are TRBV29-1 and TRBJ1-2, with TRBD1 matching over 8 bases. With 4 bases clipped from V and 1 base from J, the junction kept 8 bases outside the gene matches. The CDR3 has 15 amino acids. Germline-derived CDR1 and CDR2 are SQVTM and ANQGSEA. CDR3 DNA: TGCAGCGTTGGGCCCGAGGACAGGGATAACTATGGCTACACCTTC. This gives the protein CSVGPEDRDNYGYTF. The variable domain in full, completed from reference TRBV29-1 and TRBJ1-2, reads SAVISQKPSRDICQRGTSLTIQCQVDSQVTMMFWYRQQPGQSLTLIATANQGSEATYESGFVIDKFPISRPNLTFSTLTVSNMSPEDSSIYLCSVGPEDRDNYGYTFGSGTRLTVV.

This rearrangement joins TRBV12-2 to TRBJ1-2. TRBV12-2 is a recognized pseudogene. This CDR3 has 17 amino acids. CDR3 in DNA: TGTGCAAGTCGCTTAACGGCAGCGGTAGAAGCAAACTATGGCTACACCTTC. It codes for CASRLTAAVEANYGYTF.

This chain links TRBV6-5 with TRBJ2-1; 8 bases are shared with TRBD2. The V and J ends lost 10 bases and 5 bases, in that order; junction bases with no gene match: 13. The germline CDR1 and CDR2 sequences are MNHEY and SVGAGI. CDR3 length: 15 amino acids. CDR3 DNA: TGTGCCACCCAAAACCGGGGGGGACACAACAATGAGCAGTTCTTC. Translating it yields CATQNRGGHNNEQFF.

This clone showed up just once. The J gene is TRBJ1-3, the V gene TRBV7-2, with 9 bases aligning to TRBD1. The CDR3 loop spans 15 amino acids. The ends lost 2 bases at V and 4 bases at J; junction bases unmatched: 3. From germline, CDR1 is SGHTA and CDR2 FQGNSA. The CDR3 bases are TGTGCCAGCAGCTTATCCGGGACAGGGGGAAACACCATATATTTT. It translates to CASSLSGTGGNTIYF.

This rearrangement joins TRBV11-2 to TRBJ1-2; D gene unclear. V lost 5 bases to trimming and J lost 7 bases, with 23 bases between them. Germline CDR1 and CDR2: SGHAT and FQNNGV. CDR3 length equals 16 residues. The CDR3 nucleotides read TGTGCCAGCAGCCCCCCAGGAGGGCAGGCCTTCAGTGGCTACACCTTC. Its translation: CASSPPGGQAFSGYTF.

The chain carries TRBV11-2 and TRBJ1-1; 7 bases agree with TRBD1. V was clipped by 1 base and J by 0 bases; unmatched bases: 2. Looked up from germline, CDR1 is SGHAT and CDR2 is FQNNGV. CDR3 length: 15 amino acids. CDR3 sequence reads: CASSLVQGLNTEAFF. As DNA, the CDR3 is TGTGCCAGCAGCTTAGTACAGGGGTTGAACACTGAAGCTTTCTTT.